The subject of this entry is one T cell receptor beta chain. Its antigen remains unknown. Measured with immunoSEQ multiplex PCR; TCRdb has only the in-frame clones, and not every one. The sample holds millions of clones; 85% to 95% are singletons and the top ten take 0.1% to 0.15%. This sample was included in a study of shared clonotypes between healthy human individuals. Study-wide points: Few donors limited the genetic and exposure-history diversity represented. Among donors, sharing of clonotypes was expected to be affected by sequencing depth.

Germline V lookup: CDR1 SGHNT, CDR2 YYREEE (reference sequence). The CDR3 sequence is 15 residues long. V lost 1 base and J 4 bases, leaving 14 bases between the germline ends. The chain joins TRBV5-4 to TRBJ2-5; possibly TRBD1 for D (6 bases). What was sequenced was naive CD4+ T cells sorted from blood. The subset was: CD45RA+ positively selected. The receptor was derived from a man aged 18 to 29 in good health. CDR3 in DNA: TGTGCCAGCAGCTTGTTACAGGGTATTGGAGAGACCCAGTACTTC. This gives the protein CASSLLQGIGETQYF.